This T cell receptor beta chain was recorded in a study of vaccination and CD4 T cells after COVID-19. Across the whole study: Post-COVID specimens were obtained a median 101 days after diagnosis (range 35 to 161).

Sequencing of the DNA from cultured CD4+ T cells was carried out with the Oncomine TCR Beta short-read assay. TCRdb recomputed calls from the PCR reads with MiXCR, one row per CDR3 protein. The sample lists approximately 5,800 distinct CDR3 sequences, 41% seen once, with under 30% in the top ten. On this clonotype itself: Its antigen is currently unknown.

Treatment denoted: roughly 10-day PBMC culture with coronavirus spike peptide pools or control peptides (ViraFEST assay). From the unexposed donor, CD4+ T cells were collected ahead of the COVID-19 pandemic (2011-2018). CDR3 size: 15 residues. Germline V CDR1 and CDR2: LNHNV, YYDKDF (reference sequence). The junction had 4 bases not matched to a gene; V was cut back by 7 bases and J by 0 bases. This clonotype was obtained from a human donor in good health. V is TRBV15 and J is TRBJ2-3; 10 positions agree with TRBD2. The sequenced sample was CD4+ T cells from blood, cultured in vitro. CDR3 sequence (DNA): TGTGCCACCACTCCTAGCGGGGGCAGCACAGATACGCAGTATTTT. It translates to CATTPSGGSTDTQYF.